Listed below are T cell receptor beta chains from one sample, sequenced in a study of blood T cell repertoires in COVID-19. Repertoires were generated with immunoSEQ multiplex PCR, while TCRdb's copy carries only in-frame clones and drops some. Of 160,000 or so clones listed, approximately 79% are singletons. The specimen sequenced was peripheral blood. The receptors come from a woman older than 75 with acute or convalescent COVID-19. Each CDR3 is given with its conserved first and last residue. Some rows have no size entry. The others give once, few or many, or a class for an expanded clone.

CDR3aa: CASSLVSLGAISGEKLFF; abundance: -; v_gene: TRBV5-5
CDR3aa: CASSEYPGKGEQYF; abundance: -; v_gene: TRBV6-1
CDR3aa: CATSRGQGSHQPQHF; abundance: -; v_gene: TRBV15
CDR3aa: CASSLGGFGNQPQHF; abundance: -; v_gene: TRBV5-6
CDR3aa: CASSTSDTGYGYTF; abundance: -; v_gene: TRBV27
CDR3aa: CASSPLFSYEQYF; abundance: -; v_gene: TRBV19
CDR3aa: CASIAHQADNQPQHF; abundance: -; v_gene: TRBV28
CDR3aa: CASSTYRGQGTGELFF; abundance: once; v_gene: TRBV7-8
CDR3aa: CASRVRDRGPNNSPLHF; abundance: -; v_gene: TRBV19
CDR3aa: CASSSLRGGNTEAFF; abundance: once; v_gene: TRBV13
CDR3aa: CASSVLSGRYEQYF; abundance: -; v_gene: TRBV2
CDR3aa: CASSRTGESTDTQYF; abundance: -; v_gene: TRBV5-1
CDR3aa: CASSLIRGGLGTQYF; abundance: -; v_gene: TRBV7-3
CDR3aa: CASSLSDRAGGYTF; abundance: -; v_gene: TRBV3-1/TRBV3-2
CDR3aa: CATSRDSRQEMNTEAFF; abundance: -; v_gene: TRBV15
CDR3aa: CAISESLSGHNEQYF; abundance: -; v_gene: TRBV10-3
CDR3aa: CASSYPGTVSSYEQYF; abundance: once; v_gene: TRBV6-6
CDR3aa: CASSQEGVQGNYGYTF; abundance: few; v_gene: TRBV4-3
CDR3aa: CASSLSAGYTDEQYF; abundance: few; v_gene: TRBV28
CDR3aa: CAWSSLGGLGGPQHF; abundance: -; v_gene: TRBV30
CDR3aa: CASSADRGLTSPLHF; abundance: once; v_gene: TRBV2
CDR3aa: CASSNHRDFNTEAFF; abundance: -; v_gene: TRBV10-1
CDR3aa: CASSLGPTAYGYTF; abundance: -; v_gene: TRBV6-5
CDR3aa: CASSLSLTGMNTEAFF; abundance: -; v_gene: TRBV5-4
CDR3aa: CASSPGRSSGNTIYF; abundance: -; v_gene: TRBV5-6
CDR3aa: CASSWQGAITEAFF; abundance: few; v_gene: TRBV11-2
CDR3aa: CASSETGTSGRMAGELFF; abundance: -; v_gene: TRBV2
CDR3aa: CASSLPGLAIIGELFF; abundance: -; v_gene: TRBV11-2
CDR3aa: CASSWDLASTDTQYF; abundance: -; v_gene: TRBV6-6
CDR3aa: CASTKDRGFTYNSPLHF; abundance: -; v_gene: TRBV10-1
CDR3aa: CASSPVPYHFGGEKLFF; abundance: -; v_gene: TRBV2
CDR3aa: CARSLELVGQGNTEAFF; abundance: -; v_gene: TRBV5-3
CDR3aa: CASSLWDREETQYF; abundance: once; v_gene: TRBV19
CDR3aa: CATSHSSNQPQHF; abundance: -; v_gene: TRBV24-1
CDR3aa: CASSQTSGGSYEQFF; abundance: -; v_gene: TRBV3-1/TRBV3-2
CDR3aa: CASSQPGQPYQETQYF; abundance: -; v_gene: TRBV14
CDR3aa: CASSQDRAGLGYTF; abundance: -; v_gene: TRBV4-1
CDR3aa: CASSMAGSDGYTF; abundance: -; v_gene: TRBV5-1
CDR3aa: CAGSWQGEGNQPQHF; abundance: -; v_gene: TRBV28
CDR3aa: CASGVLAGSDTQYF; abundance: -; v_gene: TRBV19
CDR3aa: CASSEEDSHSPLHF; abundance: -; v_gene: TRBV6-1
CDR3aa: CASSFRREGYGTDTQYF; abundance: -; v_gene: TRBV11-2
CDR3aa: CASSRTGAGKTQYF; abundance: -; v_gene: TRBV7-6
CDR3aa: CASSQVGATRAFF; abundance: once; v_gene: TRBV14
CDR3aa: CASSPQGSTEAFF; abundance: -; v_gene: TRBV18
CDR3aa: CASSYSGGANYGYTF; abundance: -; v_gene: TRBV6-5
CDR3aa: CASSYSRDRKAPYF; abundance: -; v_gene: TRBV6-6
CDR3aa: CASSSTRGNYGYTF; abundance: few; v_gene: TRBV7-2
CDR3aa: CSASLGQGKIQYF; abundance: -; v_gene: TRBV20-1
CDR3aa: CASSSLGQSGANVLTF; abundance: -; v_gene: TRBV7-8
CDR3aa: CASSEVAVYEQYF; abundance: -; v_gene: TRBV6-1
CDR3aa: CASSLKGSNQPQHF; abundance: -; v_gene: TRBV5-5
CDR3aa: CASSYRRGIYEQYF; abundance: few; v_gene: TRBV6-2/TRBV6-3
CDR3aa: CASSQTPGLVDEQYF; abundance: -; v_gene: TRBV5-8
CDR3aa: CASSIGQGASDEQYF; abundance: -; v_gene: TRBV11-3
CDR3aa: CARPYRGPGTDTQYF; abundance: -; v_gene: TRBV6-5
CDR3aa: CASSLRLGTQYF; abundance: -; v_gene: TRBV28
CDR3aa: CASSYDRGYEQYF; abundance: -; v_gene: TRBV7-3
CDR3aa: CASSLREGIYGYTF; abundance: -; v_gene: TRBV28
CDR3aa: CASSPRQGRWTGELFF; abundance: -; v_gene: TRBV18